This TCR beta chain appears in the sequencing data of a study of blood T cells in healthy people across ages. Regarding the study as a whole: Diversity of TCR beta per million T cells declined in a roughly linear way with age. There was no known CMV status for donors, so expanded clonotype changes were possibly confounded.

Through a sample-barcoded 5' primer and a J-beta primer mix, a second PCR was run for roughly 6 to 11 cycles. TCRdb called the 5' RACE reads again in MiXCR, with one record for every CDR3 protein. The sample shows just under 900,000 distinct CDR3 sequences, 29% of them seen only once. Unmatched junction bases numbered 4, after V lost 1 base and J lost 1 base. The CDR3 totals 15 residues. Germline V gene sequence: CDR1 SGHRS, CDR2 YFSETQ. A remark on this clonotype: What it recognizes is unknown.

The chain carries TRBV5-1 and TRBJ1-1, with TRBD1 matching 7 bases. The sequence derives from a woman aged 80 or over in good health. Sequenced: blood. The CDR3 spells CASSLYRGENTEAFF. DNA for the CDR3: TGCGCCAGCAGCTTGTACAGGGGCGAGAACACTGAAGCTTTCTTT.